The 11 T cell receptor beta chains below were found in one sample sequenced in a study of T cells in Graves' hyperthyroidism and ophthalmopathy. Template material for amplifying TCR beta CDR3 regions consisted of RNA transcripts. The HTBI set primed first-round TCR CDR3 RT-PCR. TCRdb analysed the multiplex PCR reads with MiXCR anew, one entry per CDR3 protein. The profile shows around 800,000 distinct CDR3 sequences, 35% to 45% of them singletons. The specimen sequenced was blood. These receptors all come from a man between 18 and 29 years old with Graves' hyperthyroidism.

Concerning this clonotype: The junction departs from the called germline gene at one end, perhaps through a read error. The chain has TRBV11-3 and TRBJ2-7, with TRBD2 matching 7 bases. This CDR3 has 19 residues. CDR1 and CDR2 from the germline V gene are SGHNT and YENEEA. CDR3 residues: CASSLGPLGTGGPSYEQYF. The CDR3 DNA reads TGCGCCAGCAGCCTTGGCCCCCTCGGGACGGGAGGACCGTCCTACGAGCAGTACTTC.

This rearrangement joins TRBV3-1 to TRBJ1-3, with D perhaps matching TRBD1 (6 bases). The V end lost 3 bases, the J end lost 3 bases, and 12 bases lay between the germline ends. Germline CDR1 reads LGHDT; CDR2 reads YNNKEL (reference sequence). CDR3 length equals 15 residues. CDR3 protein: CASSHFRTVGNTIYF. CDR3 sequence (DNA): TGTGCCAGCAGCCACTTCCGGACAGTTGGAAACACCATATATTTT.

This chain uses TRBV19 with TRBJ2-2; weak D call: TRBD2 (5 bases). The germline gives CDR1 LNHDA, CDR2 SQIVND (reference sequence). V lost 7 bases to trimming and J lost 7 bases, with 10 bases between them. The CDR3 is 12 residues long. The CDR3 DNA sequence: TGTGCCAGTATCCCGGCGGGCGGGGAGCTGTTTTTT. Its translation: CASIPAGGELFF. Using reference TRBV19 and TRBJ2-2 for the parts outside the CDR3, the full variable domain is DGGITQSPKYLFRKEGQNVTLSCEQNLNHDAMYWYRQDPGQGLRLIYYSQIVNDFQKGDIAEGYSVSREKKESFPLTVTSAQKNPTAFYLCASIPAGGELFFGEGSRLTVL.

The sample holds many counts of this clonotype. The chain recombines TRBV25-1 with TRBJ2-5; D is perhaps TRBD1 (6 bases). V was cut by 4 bases and J by 2 bases, with 11 bases left in between. Germline assignment: CDR1 MGHDK and CDR2 SYGVNS. The CDR3 is 14 amino acids. The CDR3 DNA sequence: TGTGCCAGCAGTGGATACAGGGTTCAAGAGACCCAGTACTTC. Its translation: CASSGYRVQETQYF. Complete variable domain (other parts from reference TRBV25-1 and TRBJ2-5): EADIYQTPRYLVIGTGKKITLECSQTMGHDKMYWYQQDPGMELHLIHYSYGVNSTEKGDLSSESTVSRIRTEHFPLTLESARPSHTSQYLCASSGYRVQETQYFGPGTRLLVL.

This clonotype was detected once. J is TRBJ2-5 and V is TRBV6-5; tentatively, D is TRBD1 (7 bases). The CDR3 covers 15 residues. Germline V gene data show CDR1 as MNHEY and CDR2 as SVGAGI. V lost 4 bases and J lost 3, with 15 bases in between. Here the CDR3 DNA reads TGTGCCAGCAGTTTTGCGGGACAGCTTGAAGAGACCCAGTACTTC. It specifies CASSFAGQLEETQYF.

The J gene is TRBJ1-1, the V gene TRBV25-1; a weak D match, TRBD1 (6 bases). CDR1 is MGHDK, CDR2 SYGVNS, per germline. Trimming took 1 base from V and 1 from J, leaving 10 bases between them. This CDR3 is 15 amino acids long. The CDR3 DNA reads TGTGCCAGCAGTGAATGGGCAGGGGAGAACACTGAAGCTTTCTTT. Translated: CASSEWAGENTEAFF.

This clonotype occurred many times. This chain connects TRBV12-3 or TRBV12-4 to TRBJ1-2; 8 nucleotides align to TRBD1. The CDR3 covers 12 residues. The J segment lost 7 bases and the V segment lost 4 bases, leaving 2 bases of the junction unmatched. The CDR3 loop is CASSSGTGGYTF. The CDR3 nucleotides read TGTGCCAGCAGTTCTGGGACAGGTGGCTACACCTTC.

Of note for this clonotype: This could be a read error, since a much larger clone is one nucleotide away. The chain carries TRBV7-2 and TRBJ2-5; no clear D. The CDR3 covers 13 residues. From germline, CDR1 is SGHTA and CDR2 FQGNSA. The CDR3 region has the DNA TGTGCCAGCAACTTAAACGAGGATGAGACCCAGTACTTC. Encoded protein: CASNLNEDETQYF.

The chain recombines TRBV25-1 with TRBJ2-5; TRBD1 agrees at 7 bases. V gave up 6 bases and J gave up 5 bases; unmatched junction bases: 6. The CDR3 covers 13 residues. CDR1 is MGHDK and CDR2 is SYGVNS in the germline V gene. The CDR3 DNA sequence: TGTGCCAGCAGAACAGGGGTTGGGGAGACCCAGTACTTC. It codes for CASRTGVGETQYF.

The V gene is TRBV19, the J gene TRBJ2-2, with 7 nucleotides matching TRBD2. This CDR3 has 15 residues. V shed 3 bases, J shed 2 bases, and the junction held 3 bases outside the gene matches. Germline CDR1 LNHDA, CDR2 SQIVND (reference sequence). For the CDR3, the DNA is TGTGCCAGTAGTATCAGCGGGGCTAACACCGGGGAGCTGTTTTTT. This encodes CASSISGANTGELFF. The full variable domain, completed using reference TRBV19 and TRBJ2-2, is DGGITQSPKYLFRKEGQNVTLSCEQNLNHDAMYWYRQDPGQGLRLIYYSQIVNDFQKGDIAEGYSVSREKKESFPLTVTSAQKNPTAFYLCASSISGANTGELFFGEGSRLTVL.

The chain joins TRBV6-5 to TRBJ2-5; D is unclear. The CDR3 contains 12 residues. V lost 2 bases to trimming and J lost 7 bases, with 8 bases between them. Germline V gives CDR1 MNHEY, CDR2 SVGAGI. CDR3 nucleotide sequence: TGTGCCAGCAGTTACCCCTCAGGGACCCAGTACTTC. It yields the protein CASSYPSGTQYF.